The T cell receptor (beta chain) described here comes from a study of OX40 agonist ivuxolimab in advanced cancers. Overall study results and limits: Among patients with partial responses at 0.1-3.0 mg/kg, clonal expansion was among the lowest.

About this clone itself: Its antigen remains unknown.

V was pared by 0 bases and J by 10 bases, with 18 bases between. The CDR3 consists of 15 residues. CDR1 SGHNT and CDR2 YYREEE come from the germline V gene (reference sequence). Using immunoSEQ multiplex PCR, the repertoire was profiled, and TCRdb retains in-frame clones only, with some absent. The sample lists tens of thousands of clones; roughly 81% were seen once. This clonotype was obtained from an adult with an advanced solid tumor such as melanoma, head and neck, liver or kidney cancer. Sequencing was performed on CD4+ or CD8+ T cells sorted from blood, taken in a trial of the OX40 agonist ivuxolimab. The rearrangement joins TRBV5-4 to TRBJ2-3, with a weak D call TRBD2 (5 bases). The DNA of the CDR3 is TGTGCCAGCAGCTTGGCTTCTTTTCGAGAGGGAGCGCAGTATTTT. It is translated as CASSLASFREGAQYF.